This TCR beta chain originates from a study of T cells in localized non-small cell lung cancer (TCRdb year 2020). Concerning the study at large: The study examined T cell repertoires in roughly 240 patients with early-stage NSCLC and compared tumors with uninvolved tumor-adjacent lungs. NSCLC patients had a mean age of approximately 72 years, and 129 were male and around 99 female. The cohort was made up of roughly 250 treatment-naive NSCLC patients whose localized lung tumors had been resected. The paper as a whole reports these results and caveats: Longer overall survival was associated with higher blood T cell density, whereas shorter survival was associated with higher adjacent-lung clonality. Because multi-region tumor sequencing was not done, intratumor heterogeneity could not be ruled out. Uninvolved tumor-adjacent lung showed the highest T cell clonality, higher than tumor, which suggests more focused antigenic responses in the uninvolved tumor-adjacent lung. Since the design was exploratory, TCR variables were selected using unadjusted p-values with no false-discovery rate correction. A median of around 50 of the top 100 tumor clones were detected in paired uninvolved adjacent lung, and around 27 of these tumor clones were also found among the top 100 clones of the paired uninvolved adjacent lung.

At diagnosis, peripheral blood, uninvolved tumor-adjacent lung and tumor were collected and stored as a combination of fresh-frozen and FFPE material. For TCR repertoire profiling, the blood samples were analyzed as peripheral blood mononuclear cells. Note on this clone: Its specific antigen is unknown. It has no much larger one-base neighbor in the sample; base qualities were not kept.

TCR beta CDR3 regions were sequenced from DNA using the immunoSEQ Assay. Processing in the source paper ran as follows. T cell density was computed as TCR beta template counts normalized to usable DNA estimated by amplifying housekeeping genes. Using the preseqR package, richness was estimated by extrapolating to 120,000 templates for tissue samples and 400,000 templates for PBMC samples. Clonality was defined as one minus Pielou's evenness. To identify tissue-enriched TCRs, differential abundance testing was run on productive amino-acid clonotypes with a minimum total count of 5 and an alpha of 0.1. The Jaccard Index and the Morisita Overlap Index were used to measure repertoire overlap between compartments. GLIPH grouped TCR beta CDR3s together with public tetramer-defined viral CDR3s, and a viral motif had to include at least three viral sequences and show V-gene enrichment. This immuneACCESS table, as held by TCRdb, lists in-frame sequences with V and J called but not all clones. Of the missing ones, under half trace to an unresolved V gene in checked studies; the others have no known cause. V and J calls plus clone size are reproduced from that table; the DNA served to infer D and trimming. The sample has some 20,000 clones on record, 90% of them singletons. Less than 9% of the sample is in the top ten clones.

The source is a woman aged 40-70 years with stage I lung adenocarcinoma. The sample in question was peripheral blood, obtained before any cancer treatment.

The sequenced DNA is TGCGCCAGCAGCTTAAGATCTGGGGCCAACGTCCTGACTTTC. It codes for CASSLRSGANVLTF. The chain is assembled from TRBV5-1 and TRBJ2-6, with the D gene not clear enough to name. Including the terminal cysteine and phenylalanine, the CDR3 comprises 14 residues. Solely the CDR3 DNA is kept, with 42 bases framed from the first base. Via the germline V gene, CDR1 is SGHRS and CDR2 YFSETQ. Trimming at the junction amounts to 2 bases on V and 1 base on J, and the germline ends lie 4 bases apart.